This is a list of T cell receptor beta chains from one sample in a study of cytomegalovirus exposure and HLA in healthy donors. Clones were read by immunoSEQ multiplex PCR, and TCRdb kept only the in-frame ones, dropping some. There are 150,000 or so clones in the sample; roughly 77% occur only once, and 1% lies in the top ten. The sample comprised PBMCs. The receptor source for this set is a woman aged 50 to 60 in good health and CMV-seropositive. The CDR3 runs from the conserved cysteine through the conserved F or W. A D gene is named only where the DNA matches it firmly. Expanded clones get a size class; other rows say once, few or many, or leave the size out.

>-|TRBV5-1|-|TRBJ2-1
TGCGCCAGCAGCTTTCATTCGAGCTCCTACAATGAGCAGTTCTTC
CASSFHSSSYNEQFF
>-|TRBV18|-|TRBJ2-7
TGTGCCAGCTCCCGGGAAGGGTTACGCGGCTACGAGCAGTACTTC
CASSREGLRGYEQYF
>-|TRBV21-1|-|TRBJ2-4
TGTGCCAGCAGCAAAGTAAAGCTACAGGGAGAGGAAAACATTCAGTACTTC
CASSKVKLQGEENIQYF
>-|TRBV7-8|-|TRBJ2-5
TGTGCCAGCAGCCAGGCCAGAAAAGAGACCCAGTACTTC
CASSQARKETQYF
>-|TRBV1|-|TRBJ1-1
TGCACCAGCAGCCAAGATCGGGGGACAGGGTTCTTCTCGCTCGCTGAAGCTTTCTTT
CTSSQDRGTGFFSLAEAFF
>-|TRBV7-9|TRBD1|TRBJ1-2
TGTTCCAGCAGCTCCACTTTCCGCCAAGGGACAGCCCATGGCTACACCTTC
CSSSSTFRQGTAHGYTF
>few|TRBV5-1|-|TRBJ1-3
TGCGCCAGCAGCCCCGTGAGCTCTGGAAACACCATATATTTT
CASSPVSSGNTIYF
>-|TRBV9|-|TRBJ2-2
TGTGCCAGCAGCTCCCGAAGAACAGGTGCCGGGGAGCTGTTTTTT
CASSSRRTGAGELFF
>-|TRBV6-1|TRBD1|TRBJ2-7
TGTGCCAGCGGGGGACAGGGGTACGAGCAGTACTTC
CASGGQGYEQYF
>-|TRBV7-2|-|TRBJ1-1
TGTGCCAGCAGCTTAGAGACCAGGGTTTCTTTCTTT
CASSLETRVSFF
>-|TRBV7-9|TRBD1|TRBJ1-2
TGTTCCAGCAGCTCCCACTCATTAAAGGGGGCCTATGGCTACACCTTC
CSSSSHSLKGAYGYTF
>-|TRBV7-9|-|TRBJ1-2
TGTTCCAGCAGCTCCCCCTTGGGGTGGGGAGGTTATGGCTACACCTTC
CSSSSPLGWGGYGYTF
>-|TRBV7-2|-|TRBJ2-2
TGTGCCAGCAGCTTAGAGGTGGGGAGGATTACCGGGGAGCTGTTTTTT
CASSLEVGRITGELFF
>-|TRBV7-3|TRBD2|TRBJ2-1
TGTGCCAGCAGCCCGCAGAGCGGGGGGGTCTACAATGAGCAGTTCTTC
CASSPQSGGVYNEQFF
>few|TRBV6-5|-|TRBJ2-1
TGTGCCAGCTGGGGGGGCGGGAATGAGCAGTTCTTC
CASWGGGNEQFF
>-|TRBV9|-|TRBJ1-1
TGTGCCAGCAGCGTCGGAGGGGACGAAGCTTTCTTT
CASSVGGDEAFF
>once|TRBV11-3|TRBD2|TRBJ2-7
TGTGCCAGCAGCTTAGGGCGGGAGAACTACGAGCAGTACTTC
CASSLGRENYEQYF
>-|TRBV4-1|-|TRBJ1-1
TGCGCCAGCAGCCAAAACCCGAACAGGGTAGCTTTCTTT
CASSQNPNRVAFF
>-|TRBV25-1|-|TRBJ1-2
TGTGCCAGCAGTGTATATGGCTACACCTTC
CASSVYGYTF
>-|TRBV19|-|TRBJ1-5
TGTGCCAGTAGTATTGAGGTTGAAAATCAGCCCCAGCATTTT
CASSIEVENQPQHF
>-|TRBV27|TRBD1|TRBJ1-2
TGTGCCAGCAGACCTCTGGGACAGGAGGGGTATGGCTACACCTTC
CASRPLGQEGYGYTF
>-|TRBV28|-|TRBJ2-2
TGTGCCAGCACACTTAGACAGGACGGGGCCGGGGAGCTGTTTTTT
CASTLRQDGAGELFF
>-|TRBV5-1|-|TRBJ2-5
TGCGCCAGCCAGGCCCCTCCGGAGACCCAGTACTTC
CASQAPPETQYF
>-|TRBV5-4|-|TRBJ2-1
TGTGCCAGCAGCGTGCCGGACGGGAGCTCCTACAATGAGCAGTTCTTC
CASSVPDGSSYNEQFF
>-|TRBV27|TRBD1|TRBJ2-1
TGTGCCAGCAGTTTCCTCGCTGACAGGGGTGGGTCGAATCGGTTCTTC
CASSFLADRGGSNRFF
>-|TRBV30|TRBD2|TRBJ2-2
TGTGCCTGGGAAGGCGGGAGCCTCACCGGGGAGCTGTTTTTT
CAWEGGSLTGELFF
>-|TRBV6-5|-|TRBJ2-1
TGTGCCAGCAGTTACGGGGGGTACGTTGAGAATGAGCAGTTCTTC
CASSYGGYVENEQFF
>-|TRBV7-7|-|TRBJ1-2
TGTGCTAGCAGCCCTATCTTCTCAGGCAAAGACTATGGCTACACCTTC
CASSPIFSGKDYGYTF
>-|TRBV9|TRBD1|TRBJ2-7
TGTGCCAGCAGTCGTGGACAGGGGGCCTCCTACGAGCAGTACTTC
CASSRGQGASYEQYF
>once|TRBV2|-|TRBJ1-5
TGTGCCAGCAGTGAGCGGGGTAGCAATCAGCCCCAGCATTTT
CASSERGSNQPQHF
>-|TRBV6-5|TRBD1|TRBJ2-7
TGTGCCAGCGTATCCCAGGGGGAATACGAGCAGTACTTC
CASVSQGEYEQYF
>once|TRBV6-7|-|TRBJ2-7
TGTGCCAGCAGTTATCCAGCTAGCTCCTACGAGCAGTACTTC
CASSYPASSYEQYF
>-|TRBV27|TRBD1|TRBJ1-1
TGTGCCAGCAGGTTACAGGGGGGCACTGAAGCTTTCTTT
CASRLQGGTEAFF
>few|TRBV6-6|-|TRBJ1-1
TGTGCCAGCAGTTACTCCGGGGAGAACACTGAAGCTTTCTTT
CASSYSGENTEAFF
>-|TRBV19|-|TRBJ1-6
TGTGCCAGTAGTATAGACTTCTCGTCTGATTCACCCCTCCACTTT
CASSIDFSSDSPLHF
>-|TRBV15|TRBD1|TRBJ2-6
TGTGCCACCAGCAGAGGACAGGGACGCTCTGGGGCCAACGTCCTGACTTTC
CATSRGQGRSGANVLTF
>-|TRBV19|TRBD1|TRBJ2-5
TGTGCCAGTAGTATATCGGCAGGGGGACAAGAGACCCAGTACTTC
CASSISAGGQETQYF
>-|TRBV27|-|TRBJ1-2
TGTGCCAGCAGTTTGGGAGCGGGCTGGGACTATGGCTACACCTTC
CASSLGAGWDYGYTF
>-|TRBV4-3|-|TRBJ2-1
TGCGCCAGCAGCCGATCGTGGAGGGGTGGTGAGCAGTTCTTC
CASSRSWRGGEQFF
>-|TRBV11-2|-|TRBJ1-6
TGTGCCAGCACCCAGGGGCTTTATAATTCACCCCTCCACTTT
CASTQGLYNSPLHF
>-|TRBV7-8|TRBD1|TRBJ1-3
TGTGCCAGCAGCCCCCGGACCAGGACAGGGAGGGGGGGAAACACCATATATTTT
CASSPRTRTGRGGNTIYF
>-|TRBV18|-|TRBJ2-3
TGTGCCAGCTCAACAACAGGGTTAGGGGCAGATACGCAGTATTTT
CASSTTGLGADTQYF
>-|TRBV6-1|-|TRBJ1-2
TGTGCCAGCAGGGACATCTCAGTACGTGGCTACACCTTC
CASRDISVRGYTF
>-|TRBV19|TRBD1|TRBJ2-7
TGTGCCAGTGGTACGGGACAGGGTATACAATCCTACGAGCAGTACTTC
CASGTGQGIQSYEQYF
>-|TRBV18|TRBD1|TRBJ2-7
TGTGCCAGCTCACCATGGGACAGGGTAGAGCAGCAGTACTTC
CASSPWDRVEQQYF
>-|TRBV29-1|TRBD1|TRBJ2-2
TGCAGCGTTGAAGATCCCAGGGGGCCGGACGGGGAGCTGTTTTTT
CSVEDPRGPDGELFF
>-|TRBV25-1|TRBD2|TRBJ2-5
TGTGCCAGCAGTGAAACAGGACTAGCGGTTTCAATTCAAGAGACCCAGTACTTC
CASSETGLAVSIQETQYF
>-|TRBV5-1|-|TRBJ2-3
TGCGCCAGCAGCACCAGGGAGGCCACAGATACGCAGTATTTT
CASSTREATDTQYF
>-|TRBV6-5|-|TRBJ1-3
TGTGCCAGCAGTGTCGCCGGCTCTGGAAACACCATATATTTT
CASSVAGSGNTIYF
>-|TRBV6-5|TRBD1|TRBJ2-7
TGTGCCAGCAGCGAATACCAGGGGGAACGCCGGACTGTATTC
CASSEYQGERRTVF
>-|TRBV9|-|TRBJ2-1
TGTGCCAGCAGCGTAGTTGTCTCACCAGCCTACAATGAGCAGTTCTTC
CASSVVVSPAYNEQFF
>few|TRBV6-6|-|TRBJ1-4
TGTGCCAGCAGGGAGCAGGGGATCAATGAAAAACTGTTTTTT
CASREQGINEKLFF
>-|TRBV27|-|TRBJ2-2
TGTGCCAGCAGTTTATACCGCCGGGGGGAGCTGTTTTTT
CASSLYRRGELFF